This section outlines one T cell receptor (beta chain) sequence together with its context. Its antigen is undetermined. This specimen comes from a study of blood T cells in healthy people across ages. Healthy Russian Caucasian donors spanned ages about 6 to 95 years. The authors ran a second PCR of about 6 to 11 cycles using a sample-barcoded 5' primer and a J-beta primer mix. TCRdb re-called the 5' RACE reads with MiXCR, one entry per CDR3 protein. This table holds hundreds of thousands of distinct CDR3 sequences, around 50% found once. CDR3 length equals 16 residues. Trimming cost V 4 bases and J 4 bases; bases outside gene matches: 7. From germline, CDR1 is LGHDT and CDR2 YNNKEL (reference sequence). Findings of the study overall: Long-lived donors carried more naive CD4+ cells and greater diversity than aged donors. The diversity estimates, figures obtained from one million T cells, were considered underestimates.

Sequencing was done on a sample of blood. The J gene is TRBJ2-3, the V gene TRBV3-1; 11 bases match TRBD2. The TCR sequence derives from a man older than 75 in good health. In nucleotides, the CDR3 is TGTGCCAGCAGCCGTAGTACTAGCGGGGGTTCAGATACGCAGTATTTT. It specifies CASSRSTSGGSDTQYF.